These T cell receptor beta chains were read from a single sample in a study of T-cell memory formation after mild COVID-19. TCRdb reprocessed the 5' RACE reads with MiXCR, giving one entry per CDR3 protein. The table lists approximately 350,000 distinct CDR3 sequences, approximately 15% of them singletons. Material for sequencing was PBMCs or a T cell subset sorted from them (not recorded which). These receptors originate from a man aged 18 to 30 who had mild COVID-19 (a few samples of this study predate the infection). Cell type and time point are not known. CDR3s include the opening cysteine and the closing phenylalanine or tryptophan. Each record gives: clone size, D gene, J gene, V gene, CDR3 protein, CDR3 DNA. D genes are given only for firm matches. A clone size is listed for some rows: how often the clone was seen (once, few, many), or a class if it is expanded.

. . TRBJ1-1 TRBV5-1 CASSQDVLNTEAFF TGCGCCAGCAGCCAAGACGTACTGAACACTGAAGCTTTCTTT
many . TRBJ1-2 TRBV6-5 CASSYSARDGYTF TGTGCCAGCAGTTACAGTGCACGGGATGGCTACACCTTC
. TRBD1 TRBJ1-6 TRBV6-5 CASSLDPGQNSPLHF TGTGCCAGCAGTTTGGACCCGGGACAGAATTCACCCCTCCACTTT
. . TRBJ1-5 TRBV5-1 CASSFGPTNGDNQPQHF TGCGCCAGCAGCTTTGGACCCACTAACGGGGACAATCAGCCCCAGCATTTT
. . TRBJ1-4 TRBV15 CATSRDRTHATNEKLFF TGTGCCACCAGCAGAGATCGCACGCATGCAACTAATGAAAAACTGTTTTTT
many TRBD1 TRBJ2-5 TRBV4-3 CASSDGQGAQVETQYF TGCGCCAGCAGCGACGGACAGGGGGCCCAGGTCGAGACCCAGTACTTC
. . TRBJ1-3 TRBV24-1 CATSDRNSGNTIYF TGTGCCACCAGTGACCGTAACTCTGGAAACACCATATATTTT
few TRBD1 TRBJ2-3 TRBV6-5 CASSRGQVDTQYF TGTGCCAGCAGCCGAGGACAGGTGGATACGCAGTATTTT
. . TRBJ2-5 TRBV7-9 CASSLPRGLVDRETQYF TGTGCCAGCAGCTTACCCAGGGGCCTGGTCGATCGGGAGACCCAGTACTTC
. . TRBJ2-2 TRBV6-2/TRBV6-3 CASTMGGVELFF TGTGCCAGCACCATGGGGGGAGTGGAGCTGTTTTTT
few . TRBJ1-2 TRBV4-1 CASSQDAVWQGHSNYGYTF TGCGCCAGCAGCCAAGATGCAGTCTGGCAGGGCCATTCAAACTATGGCTACACCTTC
. . TRBJ1-3 TRBV7-9 CASNILRGEPAPRNTIYF TGTGCCAGCAATATCCTCAGGGGCGAGCCCGCGCCTAGAAACACCATATATTTT
. . TRBJ2-3 TRBV21-1 CASSKKSCLTTDTQYF TGTGCCAGCAGCAAAAAATCGTGTCTAACCACAGATACGCAGTATTTT
few . TRBJ1-1 TRBV5-1 CASSLDPGNTEAFF TGCGCCAGCAGCTTGGATCCAGGGAACACTGAAGCTTTCTTT
few TRBD2 TRBJ2-3 TRBV25-1 CASSEGSGGRSDTQYF TGTGCCAGCAGTGAAGGAAGCGGGGGGCGGTCAGATACGCAGTATTTT
few . TRBJ1-5 TRBV19 CASSIPYVYQPQHF TGTGCCAGTAGTATACCGTACGTATATCAGCCCCAGCATTTT
many . TRBJ1-2 TRBV27 CASSSGRNYGYTF TGTGCCAGCAGTTCGGGACGGAACTATGGCTACACCTTC
. . TRBJ2-3 TRBV11-2 CASSQVNRVTDTQYF TGTGCCAGCAGCCAAGTTAACAGGGTTACAGATACGCAGTATTTT
. . TRBJ1-5 TRBV7-2 CASSLQGGRRNQPQHF TGTGCCAGCAGCTTACAAGGGGGACGTCGAAATCAGCCCCAGCATTTT
few . TRBJ2-5 TRBV6-2/TRBV6-3 CASRSSDLSPETQYF TGTGCCAGCAGGTCCTCCGACCTATCCCCAGAGACCCAGTACTTC
. TRBD2 TRBJ2-3 TRBV19 CASSASSGGDTQYF TGTGCCAGTAGTGCGTCTAGCGGGGGGGATACGCAGTATTTT
few . TRBJ2-7 TRBV12-3/TRBV12-4 CASSPGLEQYF TGTGCCAGCAGCCCAGGCCTCGAGCAGTACTTC
. TRBD1 TRBJ2-7 TRBV7-9 CASSLAPRGIITYEQYF TGTGCCAGCAGCTTAGCGCCCAGGGGGATTATAACCTACGAGCAGTACTTC
few TRBD1 TRBJ1-4 TRBV7-9 CASSSGQGDEKLFF TGTGCCAGCAGCTCCGGACAGGGGGACGAAAAACTGTTTTTT
. . TRBJ2-7 TRBV7-6 CASSLLGHSDYEQYF TGTGCCAGCAGTTTACTCGGACACAGCGACTACGAGCAGTACTTC
. . TRBJ1-2 TRBV9 CASSVGWQQTNYGYTF TGTGCCAGCAGCGTAGGTTGGCAGCAAACTAACTATGGCTACACCTTC
many . TRBJ2-5 TRBV24-1 CATSDWTAETQYF TGTGCCACCAGTGATTGGACAGCAGAGACCCAGTACTTC
few . TRBJ2-2 TRBV24-1 CATSGGGGTGELFF TGTGCCACCAGCGGGGGCGGCGGCACCGGGGAGCTGTTTTTT
many . TRBJ2-7 TRBV5-1 CASSLVSPHYEQYF TGCGCCAGCAGCTTGGTGTCGCCCCACTACGAGCAGTACTTC
. TRBD2 TRBJ2-3 TRBV2 CASSRPGLAGGLSSTDTQYF TGTGCCAGCAGTAGACCCGGACTAGCGGGGGGTCTATCTAGCACAGATACGCAGTATTTT
. TRBD1 TRBJ2-5 TRBV24-1 CATSAGTGFLSETQYF TGTGCCACCAGTGCCGGGACAGGGTTTCTCTCGGAGACCCAGTACTTC
. . TRBJ1-2 TRBV5-5 CASSWKTGNSYGYTF TGTGCCAGCAGCTGGAAAACAGGGAATAGCTATGGCTACACCTTC
. . TRBJ1-2 TRBV4-3 CASSQESRRNGYTF TGCGCCAGCAGCCAAGAGTCTCGCAGGAATGGCTACACCTTC
few TRBD1 TRBJ1-2 TRBV20-1 CSAREGRQGASVGHGYTF TGCAGTGCTAGAGAGGGGAGACAGGGGGCAAGCGTGGGTCATGGCTACACCTTC
. . TRBJ2-1 TRBV12-3/TRBV12-4 CASSSGLYNEQFF TGTGCCAGCAGTTCGGGACTTTACAATGAGCAGTTCTTC
. . TRBJ1-1 TRBV28 CASSPATRVAFF TGTGCCAGCAGTCCCGCAACCCGGGTGGCTTTCTTT
. . TRBJ1-1 TRBV7-9 CASTPGRPRGVAEAFF TGTGCCAGCACCCCCGGTCGGCCTCGGGGGGTCGCTGAAGCTTTCTTT
few . TRBJ1-2 TRBV4-3 CASSQDLGLTGAGYGYTF TGCGCCAGCAGCCAAGACTTGGGACTGACAGGAGCCGGCTATGGCTACACCTTC
. . TRBJ2-5 TRBV20-1 CSARDLALGF TGCAGTGCTAGAGATCTGGCCCTGGGGTTC
. . TRBJ1-2 TRBV10-3 CAIKGGPDSNYGYTF TGTGCCATCAAGGGTGGGCCAGACTCTAACTATGGCTACACCTTC
few . TRBJ2-3 TRBV30 CAWRETPPGPKGGDTQYF TGTGCCTGGAGAGAAACACCACCCGGGCCCAAAGGTGGAGATACGCAGTATTTT
. . TRBJ2-3 TRBV20-1 CSARYREDTQYF TGCAGTGCTAGATACAGGGAGGATACGCAGTATTTT
. TRBD1 TRBJ2-1 TRBV7-9 CASAPGQEIYNEQFF TGTGCCAGCGCCCCAGGACAGGAGATCTACAATGAGCAGTTCTTC
. TRBD1 TRBJ1-1 TRBV20-1 CSAPKTGLNTEAFF TGCAGTGCTCCGAAGACAGGGTTGAACACTGAAGCTTTCTTT
few . TRBJ2-1 TRBV6-5 CASSAGAAGLNEQFF TGTGCCAGCAGTGCCGGGGCCGCCGGCCTCAATGAGCAGTTCTTC
few . TRBJ1-1 TRBV6-5 CASSYSNRNEAFF TGTGCCAGCAGTTACTCGAACAGAAATGAAGCTTTCTTT
. TRBD1 TRBJ2-2 TRBV12-3/TRBV12-4 CASSTPDRVYTGELFF TGTGCCAGCAGTACCCCGGACAGGGTATATACCGGGGAGCTGTTTTTT
. . TRBJ1-1 TRBV4-1 CASSQEAGAEAFF TGCGCCAGCAGCCAAGAAGCCGGCGCTGAAGCTTTCTTT
. . TRBJ1-2 TRBV12-3/TRBV12-4 CASRGQRVGGCTF TGTGCCAGCAGAGGACAGCGTGTGGGGGGCTGCACCTTC
few . TRBJ2-7 TRBV7-2 CASSNENSYEQYF TGTGCCAGCAGTAACGAGAACTCCTACGAGCAGTACTTC